These T cell receptor beta chains were read from a single sample in a study of cytomegalovirus exposure and HLA in healthy donors. This table comes from immunoSEQ multiplex PCR, and its TCRdb copy is limited to in-frame clones, with some not included. This table holds 130,000 to 150,000 clones, about 80% found once. Input material: PBMCs. These receptors were collected from a man between 40 and 49 years old in good health and CMV-seropositive. Each CDR3 is given with its conserved first and last residue. A D gene is named only where the DNA matches it firmly. Clone size is not always given. Where it is, it says once, few, many or a class for expanded clones.

V	D	size	J	DNA	CDR3
TRBV6-5	NA	NA	TRBJ1-5	TGTGCCAGCAGTCAGAGGACAGAGAGCAATCAGCCCCAGCATTTT	CASSQRTESNQPQHF
TRBV18	NA	NA	TRBJ1-2	TGTGCCAGCTCACCTGACAGGAACTATGGCTACACCTTC	CASSPDRNYGYTF
TRBV7-2	NA	NA	TRBJ1-6	TGTGCCAGCAGCTTAGGGTGGAGAGACTCACCCCTCCACTTT	CASSLGWRDSPLHF
TRBV4-2	NA	NA	TRBJ1-1	TGTGCCAGCAGCCAAGCGGGGACGAGGGGAGGCACTGAAGCTTTCTTT	CASSQAGTRGGTEAFF
TRBV2	NA	few	TRBJ1-5	TGTGCCAGCAGTGAACACGCCAGGGTCGGGAGCAATCAGCCCCAGCATTTT	CASSEHARVGSNQPQHF
TRBV4-1	TRBD1	once	TRBJ2-7	TGCGCCAGCAGCCAAGATCTGGGGACAGGGTACTACGAGCAGTACTTC	CASSQDLGTGYYEQYF
TRBV6-1	NA	few	TRBJ1-1	TGTGCCAGCAGTGAATACTTTGAAGCTTTCTTT	CASSEYFEAFF
TRBV11-3	TRBD2	NA	TRBJ2-3	TGTGCCAGCACCTTGGATAGCGGGGGGGCCGGAGATACGCAGTATTTT	CASTLDSGGAGDTQYF
TRBV11-2	NA	NA	TRBJ2-3	TGTGCCAGCAGCGGTCCGGCAGGTTCCTCAGATACGCAGTATTTT	CASSGPAGSSDTQYF
TRBV19	TRBD1	NA	TRBJ2-5	TGTGCCAGTAGTATAAGGGACAGGGGGTCCGAGACCCAGTACTTC	CASSIRDRGSETQYF
TRBV27	NA	NA	TRBJ1-2	TGTGCCAGCAGTTTATACCCGGGACACAGATATGGCTACACCTTC	CASSLYPGHRYGYTF
TRBV4-3	NA	NA	TRBJ2-7	TGCGCCAGCAGCCAAGATCGGGCGGGGGCCGGTGTCGAGCAGTACTTC	CASSQDRAGAGVEQYF
TRBV9	NA	NA	TRBJ2-2	TGTGCCAGCAACGGGGACACCGGGGAGCTGTTTTTT	CASNGDTGELFF
TRBV7-3	TRBD1	NA	TRBJ2-5	TGTGCCAGCAGCTTAATGGGACAGCCTCAAGAGACCCAGTACTTC	CASSLMGQPQETQYF
TRBV19	NA	NA	TRBJ1-5	TGTGCCAGTAGTTTCTGGACAGATGGCAATCAGCCCCAGCATTTT	CASSFWTDGNQPQHF
TRBV2	NA	NA	TRBJ1-4	TGTGCCAGCAGCGTGCTGCGGTCCGCTAATGAAAAACTGTTTTTT	CASSVLRSANEKLFF
TRBV7-6	TRBD2	NA	TRBJ2-7	TGTGCCAGCAGCTTAAATAGCGGGGACTCCTACGAGCAGTACTTC	CASSLNSGDSYEQYF
TRBV27	TRBD2	few	TRBJ2-7	TGTGCCAGCAGTTTAACCCCCTTAAGGCTAGCGGGGAACTACGAGCAGTACTTC	CASSLTPLRLAGNYEQYF
TRBV5-1	NA	NA	TRBJ2-7	TGCGCCAGCACTCGAGGAGGGGAGCAGTACTTC	CASTRGGEQYF
TRBV25-1	NA	few	TRBJ2-5	TGTGCCAGTTGCCGCGGAGGAATAGAGACCCAGTACTTC	CASCRGGIETQYF
TRBV9	NA	NA	TRBJ2-7	TGTGCCAGCAGCGTAGTGGAGGGGGCGGGAGAGCAGTACTTC	CASSVVEGAGEQYF
TRBV7-2	NA	NA	TRBJ2-7	TGTGCCAGCAGCCTCGGTAGGGAGTGGAAGCAGTACTTC	CASSLGREWKQYF